Below are 2 T cell receptor beta chains sequenced from a single sample in a study of blood T cell repertoires in COVID-19. This table comes from immunoSEQ multiplex PCR, and its TCRdb copy is limited to in-frame clones, with some not included. The sample records about 180,000 clones, around 82% being singletons. Sequenced sample: peripheral blood. Receptors were obtained from a man older than 75 with COVID-19, enrolled during active disease.

This chain uses TRBV6-4 with TRBJ1-6, with D perhaps TRBD1 (5 bases). This CDR3 contains 14 residues. V was clipped by 3 bases and J by 10 bases, with 13 bases between them. Per germline, CDR1 MRHNA and CDR2 SNTAGT. CDR3 bases: TGTGCCAGCAGTGAAGTTCCAGGGAACTCACCCCTCCACTTT. This gives the protein CASSEVPGNSPLHF.

For the CDR3, the DNA is TGTGCCAGCAGCTTGACTAGCGGGGGCGTCAATGAGCAGTTCTTC. Its translation: CASSLTSGGVNEQFF. The V call is TRBV25-1, the J call TRBJ2-1; 12 nucleotides align to TRBD2. The CDR3 has 15 amino acids. Trimming removed 6 bases from V and 6 bases from J; junction bases left unmatched: 6. Germline values: CDR1 MGHDK, CDR2 SYGVNS.